This is a list of T cell receptor beta chains from one sample in a study of post-analysis software for immune sequencing data. TCRdb re-called the PCR reads through MiXCR, storing one row per CDR3 protein. The data show 750,000 to 950,000 distinct CDR3 sequences, 46% seen once. Sequencing used blood. Receptors were obtained from a girl aged 10-17 years with multiple sclerosis. The CDR3 runs from the conserved cysteine through the conserved F or W. D genes are given only for firm matches. Clone size appears in some rows only: once, few, many, or a class for an expanded clone.

j_gene: TRBJ2-1; v_gene: TRBV27; abundance: .; d_gene: TRBD2; CDR3aa: CASSLVSSGSLLNEQFF; CDR3nt: TGTGCCAGCAGTTTAGTGTCTAGCGGGAGTCTACTAAATGAGCAGTTCTTC
j_gene: TRBJ2-1; v_gene: TRBV7-6; abundance: few; d_gene: .; CDR3aa: CASSSPLGWNEQFF; CDR3nt: TGTGCCAGCAGCTCCCCGCTGGGTTGGAATGAGCAGTTCTTC
j_gene: TRBJ1-4; v_gene: TRBV7-9; abundance: few; d_gene: .; CDR3aa: CASSSGYYEKLFF; CDR3nt: TGTGCCAGCAGCTCGGGGTATTACGAAAAACTGTTTTTT
j_gene: TRBJ2-1; v_gene: TRBV2; abundance: few; d_gene: .; CDR3aa: CASSDEGNEQFF; CDR3nt: TGTGCCAGCAGTGACGAGGGGAATGAGCAGTTCTTC
j_gene: TRBJ2-1; v_gene: TRBV24-1; abundance: .; d_gene: .; CDR3aa: CATSDLPKKFGQFF; CDR3nt: TGTGCCACCAGTGATTTGCCCAAGAAATTTGGGCAGTTCTTC
j_gene: TRBJ2-3; v_gene: TRBV12-3/TRBV12-4; abundance: few; d_gene: TRBD1; CDR3aa: CASSLTGIDTQYF; CDR3nt: TGTGCCAGCAGTTTGACAGGGATAGATACGCAGTATTTT
j_gene: TRBJ2-3; v_gene: TRBV7-6; abundance: .; d_gene: TRBD2; CDR3aa: CASSTYLAGGTDTQYF; CDR3nt: TGTGCCAGCAGCACTTACCTAGCGGGAGGCACAGATACGCAGTATTTT
j_gene: TRBJ2-7; v_gene: TRBV5-1; abundance: few; d_gene: .; CDR3aa: CASSLVSGLSYEQYF; CDR3nt: TGCGCCAGCAGCTTGGTCAGCGGACTCTCCTACGAGCAGTACTTC
j_gene: TRBJ2-3; v_gene: TRBV10-3; abundance: .; d_gene: TRBD2; CDR3aa: CAISGAETSGFTDTQYF; CDR3nt: TGTGCCATCAGTGGGGCCGAGACTAGCGGCTTCACAGATACGCAGTATTTT
j_gene: TRBJ2-3; v_gene: TRBV28; abundance: few; d_gene: .; CDR3aa: CASSLLPVRGGTDTQYF; CDR3nt: TGTGCCAGCAGTTTATTACCGGTTAGGGGTGGCACAGATACGCAGTATTTT
j_gene: TRBJ2-1; v_gene: TRBV7-9; abundance: .; d_gene: TRBD1; CDR3aa: CTSSSLSLGKGASYNEQFF; CDR3nt: TGTACCAGCAGCTCCCTCTCCCTAGGAAAGGGGGCCTCCTACAATGAGCAGTTCTTC
j_gene: TRBJ2-2; v_gene: TRBV28; abundance: .; d_gene: TRBD1; CDR3aa: CASSTQGLPTGELFF; CDR3nt: TGTGCCAGCAGTACACAGGGGCTACCCACCGGGGAGCTGTTTTTT
j_gene: TRBJ2-3; v_gene: TRBV14; abundance: .; d_gene: .; CDR3aa: CASSHLAIGGDTQYF; CDR3nt: TGTGCCAGCAGCCATCTAGCGATCGGCGGGGATACGCAGTATTTT
j_gene: TRBJ1-2; v_gene: TRBV11-2; abundance: many; d_gene: .; CDR3aa: CASSLEGDGYTF; CDR3nt: TGTGCCAGCAGTTTAGAAGGGGACGGCTACACCTTC
j_gene: TRBJ2-3; v_gene: TRBV20-1; abundance: .; d_gene: TRBD2; CDR3aa: CSALGGGATYTDTQYF; CDR3nt: TGCAGTGCTCTAGGCGGGGGGGCGACCTACACAGATACGCAGTATTTT
j_gene: TRBJ1-1; v_gene: TRBV7-2; abundance: once; d_gene: .; CDR3aa: CASSLHTRAEAFF; CDR3nt: TGTGCCAGCAGCTTACACACTCGAGCTGAAGCTTTCTTT
j_gene: TRBJ1-1; v_gene: TRBV4-1; abundance: .; d_gene: .; CDR3aa: CASSLPGIEAFF; CDR3nt: TGCGCCAGCAGCCTACCCGGGATTGAAGCTTTCTTT
j_gene: TRBJ2-7; v_gene: TRBV20-1; abundance: .; d_gene: .; CDR3aa: CSYSGPSVSYEQYF; CDR3nt: TGCAGTTACAGCGGGCCCAGCGTTTCCTACGAGCAGTACTTC
j_gene: TRBJ2-7; v_gene: TRBV4-1; abundance: .; d_gene: TRBD2; CDR3aa: CASSQEGIAGAYEQYF; CDR3nt: TGCGCCAGCAGCCAAGAAGGGATAGCGGGAGCCTACGAGCAGTACTTC
j_gene: TRBJ2-5; v_gene: TRBV20-1; abundance: .; d_gene: .; CDR3aa: CSAPGAGVIRGAQETQYF; CDR3nt: TGCAGTGCCCCCGGGGCTGGGGTAATTAGGGGGGCCCAAGAGACCCAGTACTTC
j_gene: TRBJ2-7; v_gene: TRBV6-6; abundance: .; d_gene: TRBD1; CDR3aa: CASSHLGDRGTYEQYF; CDR3nt: TGTGCCAGCAGCCATCTAGGGGACAGGGGGACCTACGAGCAGTACTTC
j_gene: TRBJ2-7; v_gene: TRBV2; abundance: few; d_gene: .; CDR3aa: CASMGESYEQYF; CDR3nt: TGTGCCAGCATGGGGGAGTCCTACGAGCAGTACTTC
j_gene: TRBJ1-2; v_gene: TRBV24-1; abundance: few; d_gene: .; CDR3aa: CATSVVGAHYGYTF; CDR3nt: TGTGCCACCAGTGTCGTGGGGGCTCACTATGGCTACACCTTC
j_gene: TRBJ2-5; v_gene: TRBV28; abundance: .; d_gene: .; CDR3aa: CASSFALFEQYF; CDR3nt: TGTGCCAGCAGTTTTGCCCTCTTTGAGCAGTACTTC
j_gene: TRBJ2-1; v_gene: TRBV6-2/TRBV6-3; abundance: .; d_gene: .; CDR3aa: CASSLQQGTYNEQFF; CDR3nt: TGTGCCAGCAGCCTCCAACAGGGAACCTACAATGAGCAGTTCTTC
j_gene: TRBJ2-3; v_gene: TRBV7-9; abundance: .; d_gene: TRBD2; CDR3aa: CASRPSGTRGGGDTQYF; CDR3nt: TGTGCCAGCAGACCCTCCGGGACTAGGGGAGGAGGAGATACGCAGTATTTT
j_gene: TRBJ2-1; v_gene: TRBV29-1; abundance: .; d_gene: .; CDR3aa: CSVGTGTAYNEQFF; CDR3nt: TGCAGCGTCGGGACTGGGACAGCCTACAATGAGCAGTTCTTC
j_gene: TRBJ1-1; v_gene: TRBV6-5; abundance: .; d_gene: TRBD1; CDR3aa: CASSYLKPGGYRNTEAFF; CDR3nt: TGTGCCAGCAGTTACCTAAAACCAGGGGGATATAGGAACACTGAAGCTTTCTTT
j_gene: TRBJ1-1; v_gene: TRBV25-1; abundance: few; d_gene: TRBD1; CDR3aa: CASSELRTGETTEAFF; CDR3nt: TGTGCCAGCAGTGAACTTAGGACAGGGGAGACCACTGAAGCTTTCTTT
j_gene: TRBJ1-2; v_gene: TRBV7-2; abundance: .; d_gene: .; CDR3aa: CASRDGTCYGYTF; CDR3nt: TGTGCCAGCAGGGACGGGACCTGCTATGGCTACACCTTC
j_gene: TRBJ2-3; v_gene: TRBV27; abundance: few; d_gene: TRBD2; CDR3aa: CASSIASGHTDTQYF; CDR3nt: TGTGCCAGCAGTATAGCTAGCGGGCACACAGATACGCAGTATTTT
j_gene: TRBJ2-7; v_gene: TRBV20-1; abundance: .; d_gene: TRBD2; CDR3aa: CSARPPISGEVWGEQYF; CDR3nt: TGCAGTGCTAGACCACCTATTAGCGGGGAGGTTTGGGGCGAGCAGTACTTC
j_gene: TRBJ2-1; v_gene: TRBV7-8; abundance: few; d_gene: .; CDR3aa: CASSSNRPGVRYNEQFF; CDR3nt: TGTGCCAGCAGCTCGAACCGACCGGGAGTACGATACAATGAGCAGTTCTTC
j_gene: TRBJ2-1; v_gene: TRBV15; abundance: .; d_gene: TRBD2; CDR3aa: CATSRLGLTSGITNEQFF; CDR3nt: TGTGCCACCAGCAGATTGGGCCTAACTAGCGGGATCACCAATGAGCAGTTCTTC
j_gene: TRBJ2-3; v_gene: TRBV4-3; abundance: .; d_gene: .; CDR3aa: CASSQGGPPSDTQYF; CDR3nt: TGCGCCAGCAGCCAAGGAGGTCCCCCTTCAGATACGCAGTATTTT
j_gene: TRBJ1-4; v_gene: TRBV29-1; abundance: .; d_gene: .; CDR3aa: CSVGGRGEKLFF; CDR3nt: TGCAGCGTTGGGGGCAGGGGTGAAAAACTGTTTTTT
j_gene: TRBJ2-1; v_gene: TRBV20-1; abundance: .; d_gene: TRBD2; CDR3aa: CSASAREGLLSYNEQFF; CDR3nt: TGCAGTGCTAGCGCGCGGGAGGGCCTACTCTCCTACAATGAGCAGTTCTTC
j_gene: TRBJ1-4; v_gene: TRBV5-1; abundance: .; d_gene: TRBD1; CDR3aa: CASSLRGLTGDPGSEKLFF; CDR3nt: TGCGCCAGCAGCTTGCGAGGTCTTACAGGGGATCCGGGATCTGAAAAACTGTTTTTT
j_gene: TRBJ2-7; v_gene: TRBV27; abundance: .; d_gene: TRBD2; CDR3aa: CASSSLLAGGLNEQYF; CDR3nt: TGTGCCAGCAGTTCCCTCCTAGCGGGAGGACTCAATGAGCAGTACTTC
j_gene: TRBJ2-1; v_gene: TRBV5-1; abundance: .; d_gene: TRBD2; CDR3aa: CASSRSSGSAYNEQFF; CDR3nt: TGCGCCAGCAGCCGTTCGAGCGGGAGTGCCTACAATGAGCAGTTCTTC
j_gene: TRBJ1-1; v_gene: TRBV6-1; abundance: once; d_gene: .; CDR3aa: CASSPRGGVKLNTEAFF; CDR3nt: TGTGCCAGCAGTCCACGGGGGGGTGTAAAATTGAACACTGAAGCTTTCTTT
j_gene: TRBJ1-2; v_gene: TRBV5-6; abundance: .; d_gene: .; CDR3aa: CASSLNSARRGYTF; CDR3nt: TGTGCCAGCAGCTTGAATTCGGCCCGCAGAGGCTACACCTTC
j_gene: TRBJ1-2; v_gene: TRBV7-8; abundance: .; d_gene: TRBD1; CDR3aa: CASSSNRGPAGYTF; CDR3nt: TGTGCCAGCAGCTCCAACAGGGGTCCCGCTGGCTACACCTTC
j_gene: TRBJ2-1; v_gene: TRBV6-1; abundance: .; d_gene: TRBD2; CDR3aa: CASVVWASGTYNEQFF; CDR3nt: TGTGCCAGCGTGGTCTGGGCTAGCGGTACCTACAATGAGCAGTTCTTC